The rows below give T cell receptor beta chains drawn from one sample of a study of OX40 agonist ivuxolimab in advanced cancers. Generated by immunoSEQ multiplex PCR, the TCRdb table keeps only in-frame clones and is missing some. The sample consists of tens of thousands of clones, approximately 87% of them appearing once. The source material was CD4+ or CD8+ T cells sorted from blood, sampled in a trial of the OX40 agonist ivuxolimab. These receptors originate from an adult with an advanced solid tumor such as melanoma, head and neck, liver or kidney cancer. The CDR3 runs from the conserved cysteine through the conserved F or W. Each record gives: CDR3 protein, V gene, clone size. Clone size is shown for a subset of rows, as once, few, many or a class of expanded clone.

CDR3 protein: CASSPGTESSYEQYF
V gene: TRBV5-6
clone size: .

CDR3 protein: CASSLSVEGVNEKLFF
V gene: TRBV27
clone size: .

CDR3 protein: CASSLQGSSGANVLTF
V gene: TRBV27
clone size: .

CDR3 protein: CSAGAGGDYNEQFF
V gene: TRBV29-1
clone size: .

CDR3 protein: CASSLDNYSNQPQHF
V gene: TRBV7-9
clone size: .

CDR3 protein: CASSYRTDRETQYF
V gene: TRBV6-6
clone size: .

CDR3 protein: CASSYSGMTEAFF
V gene: TRBV6-5
clone size: .

CDR3 protein: CASSFQGAVTEAFF
V gene: TRBV7-9
clone size: .

CDR3 protein: CASSRRDRGLSEQYF
V gene: TRBV7-2
clone size: .

CDR3 protein: CASSYSLELGYNEQFF
V gene: TRBV6-5
clone size: .

CDR3 protein: CASSPGGKGLGNEKLFF
V gene: TRBV7-6
clone size: .

CDR3 protein: CASRDGESRNEQFF
V gene: TRBV9
clone size: .

CDR3 protein: CASSLRGNAYEQYF
V gene: TRBV27
clone size: .

CDR3 protein: CASSILDLTDTQYF
V gene: TRBV19
clone size: .

CDR3 protein: CASSPGQVNQPQHF
V gene: TRBV27
clone size: .

CDR3 protein: CASSLSGGYYEQYF
V gene: TRBV5-8
clone size: .

CDR3 protein: CASSVDGGGPNTGELFF
V gene: TRBV9
clone size: .

CDR3 protein: CASTITGYSGNTIYF
V gene: TRBV2
clone size: .

CDR3 protein: CASSLRSSSELLDRAIYGYTF
V gene: TRBV27
clone size: .

CDR3 protein: CASSVESLRYNEQFF
V gene: TRBV9
clone size: once

CDR3 protein: CASSPSLGGQPQHF
V gene: TRBV4-1
clone size: few

CDR3 protein: CASRSGEEETQYF
V gene: TRBV5-4
clone size: .

CDR3 protein: CASGPRDRGLNTEAFF
V gene: TRBV12-5
clone size: .

CDR3 protein: CASTGRSNEKLFF
V gene: TRBV13
clone size: .

CDR3 protein: CASSPITDTQYF
V gene: TRBV6-6
clone size: .

CDR3 protein: CASSPGPSYEQYF
V gene: TRBV7-3
clone size: .

CDR3 protein: CASSLGPAGTGHGYTF
V gene: TRBV7-2
clone size: .

CDR3 protein: CASSSPSGSSYNEQFF
V gene: TRBV7-9
clone size: .

CDR3 protein: CASSFGENYEQYF
V gene: TRBV5-6
clone size: .

CDR3 protein: CASSYRAAASNTGELFF
V gene: TRBV4-3
clone size: .

CDR3 protein: CSVDRGLSTGELFF
V gene: TRBV29-1
clone size: .

CDR3 protein: CASSLGTSGRARDEQFF
V gene: TRBV5-8
clone size: .

CDR3 protein: CSANLREAFF
V gene: TRBV20-1
clone size: .

CDR3 protein: CASSRTGAPYEQYF
V gene: TRBV11-2
clone size: .

CDR3 protein: CASSQDRGIQPQHF
V gene: TRBV4-3
clone size: few

CDR3 protein: CASSFRDRALGEQFF
V gene: TRBV9
clone size: .

CDR3 protein: CASSLGTGDYYEQYF
V gene: TRBV4-3
clone size: .

CDR3 protein: CASSVASGGSEQFF
V gene: TRBV6-4
clone size: .

CDR3 protein: CASSFGWASLYGYTF
V gene: TRBV6-5
clone size: few

CDR3 protein: CASSQVASYNEQFF
V gene: TRBV4-3
clone size: .

CDR3 protein: CASSPVDASGPYNEQFF
V gene: TRBV4-3
clone size: .

CDR3 protein: CASSTRTGNSNQPQHF
V gene: TRBV19
clone size: .

CDR3 protein: CASSYRDRDGYTF
V gene: TRBV6-5
clone size: .

CDR3 protein: CATSVDRGSQETQYF
V gene: TRBV15
clone size: .

CDR3 protein: CASGPGGTRSYEQYF
V gene: TRBV7-9
clone size: .

CDR3 protein: CASSWGLAGTDTQYF
V gene: TRBV5-1
clone size: .

CDR3 protein: CASSQLAGAGANVLTF
V gene: TRBV14
clone size: .

CDR3 protein: CASSLAALEGWGSNEQFF
V gene: TRBV7-8
clone size: .

CDR3 protein: CASSFDEDTEAFF
V gene: TRBV7-2
clone size: .

CDR3 protein: CASSLNGLSNQPQHF
V gene: TRBV28
clone size: .

CDR3 protein: CASSFGSGLSYEQYF
V gene: TRBV11-3
clone size: .

CDR3 protein: CASSFPGYTYEQYF
V gene: TRBV7-2
clone size: .